The T cell receptor beta chain described here comes from a study of chemoradiotherapy in HPV16-positive cancers. Assay used: immunoSEQ multiplex PCR; TCRdb lists only in-frame clones, some missing. The sample lists 4,000 to 6,000 clones, roughly 79% occurring once. This CDR3 has 15 amino acids. J gave up 7 bases and V 0 bases, and 7 bases lay outside the gene matches. In germline, CDR1 is SGHDT, CDR2 YYEEEE. As to this clone: Its cognate antigen is unknown.

Findings and limits, study-wide: During treatment, candidate HPV-specific clones and E7-related motifs expanded in tumor. HPV-specific T cells were functionally defined from only a couple of HPV16-positive patients. Better recurrence-free survival went with HPV-responsive T-cell expansion in HPV16-positive patients.

The chain combines TRBV5-6 with TRBJ2-7, with 10 positions matching TRBD1. Specimen: tumor tissue, collected from a patient who underwent chemoradiotherapy. The origin of this receptor is a human donor with HPV-associated anogenital cancer. CDR3 nucleotides: TGTGCCAGCAGCTTGGGGGGGACAGGGGCGGAGGAGCAGTACTTC. Residues: CASSLGGTGAEEQYF.